This TCR beta chain was recovered during a study of shared T cell receptors in the human thymus. J lost 1 base, V lost 5 bases, and 8 bases had no gene match. The CDR3 has 16 residues. Per the germline V gene, CDR1 is SGHTA and CDR2 is FQGNSA. Clones were sequenced by immunoSEQ multiplex PCR, and TCRdb holds only the in-frame ones, with some missing. The table lists 720,000 or so clones, over 75% of them singletons, with under 0.012% in the top ten. The sample was also linked to a second study, of human thymus T cells.

This sequence joins TRBV7-2 and TRBJ2-3; 8 bases match TRBD2. Sequencing used thymocytes. The clonotype was recovered from a girl under three years old with a congenital heart defect. CDR3: CASSPSVRGGTDTQYF. In nucleotides, the CDR3 is TGTGCCAGCAGCCCTAGCGTGCGGGGGGGCACAGATACGCAGTATTTT.